This T cell receptor beta chain originates from a study of OX40 agonist ivuxolimab in advanced cancers. Study context: Given to patients was ivuxolimab, an agonistic anti-OX40 (CD134) antibody. Under the entry rules, prior anti-PD-1, anti-PD-L1 or anti-CTLA-4 therapy was allowed, and approximately 40% had some. Ivuxolimab was delivered to patients intravenously every 2 weeks at doses spanning 0.01 to 10 mg/kg.

A note on this clone: Its cognate antigen is unknown.

V shed 5 bases and J shed 5 bases, with 22 bases lying between them. The CDR3 spans 16 residues. Germline lookup yields CDR1 SGHNT and CDR2 YYREEE (reference sequence). The repertoire was sequenced with immunoSEQ multiplex PCR; TCRdb's copy has only in-frame clones and lacks some. Among around 80,000 clones listed, around 86% were seen once. Study observations and caveats: With doses of 0.1 to 3.0 mg/kg, CD4+ and CD8+ blood T cells had undergone clonal expansion by week 6.

This chain uses TRBV5-4 with TRBJ2-5; D may correspond to TRBD1 or TRBD2 (5 bases each). This receptor was obtained from an adult with an advanced solid tumor such as melanoma, head and neck, liver or kidney cancer. Here the sequenced sample was CD4+ or CD8+ T cells sorted from blood, taken in a trial of the OX40 agonist ivuxolimab. The DNA for the CDR3 is TGTGCCAGCAGTCCTCGGGGCGGAACCGGTGGGGAGACCCAGTACTTC. It yields the protein CASSPRGGTGGETQYF.